This entry concerns a single T cell receptor (beta chain). This sample stems from a study of blood T cell repertoires in COVID-19. Study-wide context: Donors in the United States, Italy and Spain gave samples during acute or convalescent COVID-19. From T cells, B-cell-depleted T cells, or PBMCs came the material, which was cDNA or gDNA.

Per the authors' pipeline: Estimation of nucleated cell counts relied on the amplification of reference gene primers. Repertoires were generated with immunoSEQ multiplex PCR, while TCRdb's copy carries only in-frame clones and drops some. V and J calls and clone size come straight from that table; D and trimming were deduced from the DNA. The profile covers a few hundred thousand clones, with 87% appearing a single time and 1% taken by the ten largest. This TCR derives from a man aged 50 to 59 with active or convalescent COVID-19. The sample comprised peripheral blood.

This CDR3 reads CASSLTGKETQYF. Here the CDR3 DNA reads TGTGCCAGCAGTTTGACGGGAAAAGAGACCCAGTACTTC. This chain links TRBV12-3 or TRBV12-4 with TRBJ2-5; perhaps TRBD2 as D (5 bases). The CDR3 contains 13 residues. V was shortened by 3 bases and J by 3 bases, with 8 bases between the two germline ends.